Shown below are 16 T cell receptor beta chains from a single sample sequenced in a study of regulatory T cells in long-lasting Graves disease. Assembly of TCR beta libraries relied on iRepertoire HTBI primers together with Arm-PCR of CDR3 regions. TCRdb itself ran the multiplex PCR reads through MiXCR, one entry per CDR3 protein. In the table there are 360,000 or so distinct CDR3 sequences, about 23% of which are singletons. Stated time point: persistent/refractory GD, antithyroid drugs over 5 years with positive TRAb. Researchers made the TCR library from RNA that was extracted from PBMCs. The sample consisted of peripheral blood mononuclear cells (PBMCs), taken when the disease was refractory, from a patient treated with antithyroid drugs. All receptors derive from a woman aged 35 to 49 with Graves disease.

By share of the sample, this clonotype is medium-sized. This chain links TRBV28 with TRBJ2-5; D could derive from TRBD1 or TRBD2 (6 bases each). The CDR3 is made up of 15 amino acids. V lost 6 bases, J lost 4 bases, and 18 bases lay in between. CDR1 and CDR2 (germline): MDHEN, SYDVKM. CDR3 protein: CASREGGGKSETQYF. The CDR3 nucleotides are TGTGCCAGCAGAGAGGGGGGCGGGAAGTCAGAGACCCAGTACTTC.

The V gene is TRBV7-8, the J gene TRBJ2-7; 7 nucleotides agree with TRBD2. Germline V gives CDR1 SGHVS, CDR2 FQNEAQ. V lost 2 bases to trimming and J lost 3 bases; unmatched junction nucleotides: 4. CDR3 length: 14 residues. The CDR3 reads CASSLYGGSYEQYF. The CDR3 DNA is TGTGCCAGCAGCTTATACGGCGGGAGCTACGAGCAGTACTTC.

The DNA of the CDR3 is TGTGCCAGCAGCGTAGAAGGAAATTTTAACACCGGGGAGCTGTTTTTT. Protein sequence: CASSVEGNFNTGELFF. This chain links TRBV9 with TRBJ2-2; the D is unclear. The CDR3 length is 16 residues. Germline lookup yields CDR1 SGDLS and CDR2 YYNGEE. Trimming took off 0 bases at V and 2 bases at J, with 11 bases between the two ends.

This clonotype was recorded many times. The chain couples TRBV3-1 to TRBJ1-5; D uncertain. This CDR3 has 13 amino acids. In germline, CDR1 is LGHDT, CDR2 YNNKEL (reference sequence). V was cut by 2 bases and J by 2 bases, with 4 bases left in between. CDR3 residues: CASSQQRNQPQHF. The DNA for the CDR3 is TGTGCCAGCAGCCAACAACGCAATCAGCCCCAGCATTTT.

The table lists this clonotype with many counts. The CDR3 coding sequence is TGTGCCAGCAGCTCGGAAAACAGGGGCGAGCAGTACTTC. This translates into CASSSENRGEQYF. V gene TRBV7-2 combines with J gene TRBJ2-7; 7 bases line up with TRBD1. Germline CDR1 SGHTA, CDR2 FQGNSA. V shed 4 bases, J shed 6 bases, and the junction held 6 bases outside the gene matches. CDR3 length equals 13 residues.

This clonotype was found many times. The rearrangement uses TRBV15 and TRBJ1-1, with unresolved D. CDR3 length: 16 residues. The germline V gene encodes CDR1 LNHNV and CDR2 YYDKDF (reference sequence). V dropped 1 base and J dropped 0 bases, with 12 bases sitting between them. The CDR3 loop is CATSRGREHLNTEAFF. The CDR3 bases are TGTGCCACCAGCAGAGGGAGGGAGCATTTGAACACTGAAGCTTTCTTT.

The V call is TRBV28, the J call TRBJ2-3; 8 nucleotides match TRBD2. Germline V lookup: CDR1 MDHEN, CDR2 SYDVKM. CDR3 length equals 17 residues. V shed 2 bases, J shed 0 bases, and the junction held 7 bases outside the gene matches. The CDR3 nucleotides are TGTGCCAGCAGTTTAGGTAGCGGGGCTAGAAGCACAGATACGCAGTATTTT. Translated, it gives CASSLGSGARSTDTQYF.

The V and J genes are TRBV7-2 and TRBJ2-5; 8 positions match TRBD2. This CDR3 comprises 12 residues. CDR1 SGHTA and CDR2 FQGNSA come from the germline V gene. Unmatched junction bases numbered 3, after V lost 5 bases and J lost 7 bases. DNA of the CDR3: TGTGCCAGCAGCCCCGGGGGGGGGACCCAGTACTTC. Translated, it gives CASSPGGGTQYF. Filled out from reference TRBV7-2 and TRBJ2-5, the complete variable domain reads GAGVSQSPSNKVTEKGKDVELRCDPISGHTALYWYRQSLGQGLEFLIYFQGNSAPDKSGLPSDRFSAERTGGSVSTLTIQRTQQEDSAVYLCASSPGGGTQYFGPGTRLLVL.

This clonotype was found many times. The chain combines TRBV28 with TRBJ1-1; D is perhaps TRBD1 (6 bases). V was cut by 3 bases and J by 1 base, with 12 bases left in between. Germline values: CDR1 MDHEN, CDR2 SYDVKM. The CDR3 is 15 residues long. The CDR3 DNA follows: TGTGCCAGCAGTTTTTCCGGGGGGCGGAACACTGAAGCTTTCTTT. It yields the protein CASSFSGGRNTEAFF.

The sample holds many counts of this clonotype. This chain connects TRBV28 to TRBJ1-5, with TRBD1 matching over 7 bases. Germline V gives CDR1 MDHEN, CDR2 SYDVKM. V gave up 4 bases and J gave up 2 bases; unmatched junction bases: 8. There are 16 residues in the CDR3. CDR3 in DNA: TGTGCCAGCAGTTCCTCGACAGGGTTTGGCAATCAGCCCCAGCATTTT. Protein: CASSSSTGFGNQPQHF.

This chain uses TRBV9 with TRBJ2-7, with D unresolved. In germline, CDR1 is SGDLS, CDR2 YYNGEE. This CDR3 has 15 residues. Trimming left V 0 bases short and J 3 bases short, with 13 bases between. This CDR3 reads CASSVDPGRDYEQYF. The CDR3 DNA sequence: TGTGCCAGCAGCGTAGATCCAGGTCGAGACTACGAGCAGTACTTC. Full variable domain (outside the CDR3, taken from reference TRBV9 and TRBJ2-7): DSGVTQTPKHLITATGQRVTLRCSPRSGDLSVYWYQQSLDQGLQFLIQYYNGEERAKGNILERFSAQQFPDLHSELNLSSLELGDSALYFCASSVDPGRDYEQYFGPGTRLTVT.

The CDR3 region is CASKQGYLAGIGELFF. The CDR3 nucleotides read TGTGCCAGCAAGCAGGGGTATCTAGCGGGAATCGGGGAGCTGTTTTTT. This chain uses TRBV6-1 with TRBJ2-2, with 9 bases that match TRBD2. The trim removed 7 bases at V and 7 bases at J, leaving 13 bases unmatched. The CDR3 consists of 16 residues. Germline loops: CDR1 MNHNS, CDR2 SASEGT.

The J gene is TRBJ2-5, the V gene TRBV7-2; TRBD2 aligns across 7 bases. Losses at the gene ends were 3 bases for V and 2 bases for J; bases not matched to a gene: 6. The germline V gene has CDR1 SGHTA and CDR2 FQGNSA. The length of the CDR3 is 15 residues. The CDR3, as DNA: TGTGCCAGCAGCTTCCCCGGGACTACTCAAGAGACCCAGTACTTC. Protein product: CASSFPGTTQETQYF.

Remarks on this clonotype: Germline is not matched at one junction end, which may reflect a read error. The chain has TRBV12-3 or TRBV12-4 and TRBJ1-3; 10 nucleotides align to TRBD1. The CDR3 runs to 17 residues. Here the CDR3 DNA reads TGTGCCAGCAGTTTCCCACCGACAGGGGGCGACGGAAGCACCATATATTTT. Translated: CASSFPPTGGDGSTIYF.

In this sample, this clonotype turned up a few times. The V and J genes are TRBV24-1 and TRBJ2-2; D not certain. Deletions cut 1 base from V and 6 bases from J, with 11 bases between. CDR1 KGHDR and CDR2 SFDVKD come from the germline V gene. This CDR3 spans 15 amino acids. CDR3 region: CATSDFAFYPGELFF. CDR3 in DNA: TGTGCCACCAGTGATTTCGCGTTTTACCCCGGGGAGCTGTTTTTT.

The table lists this clonotype with many counts. This rearrangement joins TRBV6-5 to TRBJ2-7; 11 positions match TRBD2. The CDR3 runs to 16 residues. V lost 1 base, J lost 4 bases, and 6 bases stayed unmatched. Germline V gene sequence: CDR1 MNHEY, CDR2 SVGAGI. The DNA of the CDR3 is TGTGCCAGCAGTTACTTAGCGGGAGGGACGGGGTACGAGCAGTACTTC. Translation gives CASSYLAGGTGYEQYF.